The T cell receptor beta chain under discussion was sequenced for a study of T cell clones after liver transplantation. On the study more broadly: Immunosuppression withdrawal was tried within 2 years after liver transplantation in this trial. At least one year of complete immunosuppression withdrawal without enzymes over twice normal defined tolerance.

Germline V gene lookup returns CDR1 LGHNA and CDR2 YSLEER. CDR3 size: 12 residues. V was cut by 4 bases and J by 7 bases, with 10 bases left in between. Generated by immunoSEQ multiplex PCR, the TCRdb table keeps only in-frame clones and is missing some. The profile covers over 90,000 clones, with roughly 80% appearing a single time and approximately 3% taken by the ten largest. In its sample, this clone was seen a few times. V and J are TRBV4-3 and TRBJ1-2; D remains unclear. This specimen consisted of CD4+ T cells from blood, obtained 47 months after liver transplant. The TCR sequence derives from a human patient who received a liver transplant. The T cells may come from the graft donor. The CDR3 region has the DNA TGCGCCAGCAGCCTAGAAGGGTTTGGCTACACCTTC. It specifies CASSLEGFGYTF.